This TCR beta chain was captured in a study of regulatory T cells in long-lasting Graves disease (dated by TCRdb to 2020 to 2023). For context, the study as a whole: Antithyroid drugs had been taken for less than 3 months by newly diagnosed Graves' disease patients. Persistent Graves' disease patients were compared with newly diagnosed Graves' disease patients by peripheral blood TCR sequencing and RNA sequencing. The study was registered as a clinical trial and conducted in China. TCR sequencing covered some 13 persistent and 20 newly diagnosed Graves' disease patients, around 35 samples in total.

The germline V gene provides CDR1 SNHLY and CDR2 FYNNEI. The junction carries 9 bases between V and J, which are trimmed by 0 bases and 4 bases respectively. The CDR3 runs 14 residues from the cysteine to the phenylalanine. Only CDR3 DNA remains: 42 bases, in frame from the first base. On the study overall, not on this receptor specifically: Preferential use of TRBV28, TRBJ1-2 and TRBJ2-5 was observed in persistent disease, whereas TRBV20-1 and TRBJ2-1 were favored in newly diagnosed disease. Sequencing and analysis were limited to the TCR beta chain. The study examined only peripheral blood because the primary lesion, thyroid tissue, could not be accessed. As a limitation, the authors acknowledged that the small sample size may reduce accuracy. A larger number of public clonotypes was shared among persistent patients (approximately 2,500) than among newly diagnosed patients (around 970). Compared with newly diagnosed patients, patients with persistent Graves' disease had lower TCR Shannon entropy and fewer highly expanded clones, which suggests clonal expansion.

The library was generated by multiplex PCR. Sequenced using an Illumina HiSeq 4000. iRepertoire HTBI primers and Arm-PCR amplification of CDR3 regions were used to construct TCR beta libraries. Before sequencing, the PCR products underwent gel purification. The paper's processing steps were these. A total of 62 TRBV and some 15 TRBJ segments were identified across samples and were used for gene usage analysis of CDR3 amino acid clonotypes. Filtered high-quality paired reads were merged into contigs using COPE and FqMerger. BLAST was used to align contigs to IMGT TRBV, TRBD and TRBJ reference genes, and CDR3 was defined according to IMGT. Any clonotype with a frequency above 0.1% was counted as a highly expanded clone. Repertoire diversity was measured by Shannon entropy, and V-J evenness by the Gini coefficient. Clonotypes shared by more than one individual were considered public. Using fastp at Q25 and MiXCR, TCRdb reprocessed the public reads and kept productive beta chains. Merged by CDR3 protein, the rows form single entries marked with the most common genes and DNA. The V and J calls come from TCRdb's annotation, not from the publication. The sample has about 400,000 distinct CDR3 sequences on record, 15% to 20% of them singletons. The ten biggest clones cover around 20% of the sample.

This clonotype was counted a few times. The antigen this receptor binds is unknown. No much larger clonotype is one base removed from it; base qualities were not supplied. Sample time point, as interpreted from the label and publication: newly diagnosed GD, antithyroid drugs for less than 3 months. For both TCR sequencing and RNA sequencing, RNA was extracted from PBMCs in TRIzol. Graves' disease was diagnosed according to American Thyroid Association guidelines. The patients came from an endocrinology department in Xi'an, China. From each patient, 7.5 to 9.5 milliliters of peripheral blood was collected into an EDTA anticoagulant tube. Ficoll Paque Plus density gradient separation was used to isolate PBMCs, and no further T cell sorting was performed. RNA quality was checked with an Agilent 2100 Bioanalyzer and agarose gel, and concentration with a NanoDrop 2000. These data were also filed under a second study, of T cells in Graves' hyperthyroidism and ophthalmopathy. The second paper states: Graves' hyperthyroidism was defined as stable when no progression to ophthalmopathy occurred over 18 months of follow-up. The hyperthyroidism patients were between 18 and 65 years old and newly diagnosed, with a disease duration of less than 2 months. Patients with uncontrolled infections, other autoimmune diseases, pregnancy or lactation were excluded. Diagnoses were established on the basis of clinical symptoms, serum thyroxine and TRAb, thyroid ultrasound, and orbital computed tomography. The TCR CDR3 was subjected to a first round of RT-PCR using the HTBI primer set and the Qiagen OneStep RT-PCR kit. Most expanded thyroid clonotypes (frequency above 0.001) were also detected in blood, suggesting blood repertoires may reflect thyroid immune responses. In cross-validation, a model built on a 13 V-J signature told ophthalmopathy apart from stable hyperthyroidism with under 90% sensitivity and about 81% specificity, and in testing the same model reached 80%/75%. In validation, the model predicted progression to ophthalmopathy with about 71% sensitivity and roughly 72% specificity, a median of about 6 months before onset. To identify distinguishing TCR V-J signatures, a discovery cohort of around 100 patients was used, comprising some 43 with Graves' ophthalmopathy and around 60 with stable Graves' hyperthyroidism. Prospective prediction of ophthalmopathy was tested in an independent validation cohort consisting of 18 hyperthyroidism patients and 15 to 17 patients who later progressed to ophthalmopathy. For training and testing, the 80 to 100 patients in the discovery cohort were randomly divided in a 7:3 ratio. Thyroid tissue and blood T-cell repertoires from six or seven Graves' hyperthyroidism patients were also compared in the study. After blood sampling, hyperthyroidism patients were treated with methimazole at a starting dose of 30 mg daily, and ophthalmopathy patients were treated with high-dose intravenous methylprednisolone. The libraries were constructed in a second round of multiplex PCR and then size-selected and purified. Paired-end sequencing of the libraries was performed with 100 bp reads on an Illumina HiSeq2000. SOAPnuke was used to process the raw data, throwing out any read that contained adapters or uncalled bases, had a mean Phred below 15, or lacked an exact constant-primer or identifier match. COPE v1.2.5 was used to merge the high-quality paired reads, and each unique nucleotide sequence was defined as a clonotype. MiTCR v1.1 was used to align the clonotypes against IMGT TRBV, TRBD and TRBJ reference segments. Analysis was restricted to V-J combinations with a frequency above 0.0001, which covered roughly 99% of repertoires. The TCS score was defined as the ratio of F50 (clonal expansion) to E x V (chaos), calculated using BLOSUM62-based TCRdist between CDR3 peptides within each V-J. Welch's t-statistics and random forest reduced around 510 V-J features to 10 to 15, which were used in a naive Bayes classifier (R e1071). Sample size was not statistically predetermined, and blinding of investigators to group allocation was not performed. The paper describes TCR Vbeta CDR3 sequencing of 135 peripheral blood samples, made up of approximately 40 ophthalmopathy patients, around 73 hyperthyroidism patients and 17 progressor patients.

The rearrangement combines TRBV2 with TRBJ1-2, with no confident D gene call. This receptor was taken from a woman between 18 and 30 years old with Graves disease. Donor details come from another sample of the same person, matched by shared clones. Source: peripheral blood mononuclear cells (PBMCs), taken at new diagnosis, from a patient treated with antithyroid drugs. The nucleotides are TGTGCCAGCAGTGAAGCAAAAGGGATCTATGGCTACACCTTC. Its product reads: CASSEAKGIYGYTF.